The clone carrying this T cell receptor beta chain was counted a few times. Germline CDR1 SGHRS, CDR2 YFSETQ. The V end was cut by 4 bases, the J end by 3 bases, with 16 bases between. The CDR3 extends over 15 amino acids. Together with a sample-barcoded 5' primer, a J-beta primer mix was included in a second PCR lasting roughly 6 to 12 cycles. TCRdb recomputed calls from the 5' RACE reads with MiXCR, one row per CDR3 protein. Seen here are more than 1,000,000 distinct CDR3 sequences, 20% to 25% observed once, and the top ten hold around 0.75%. These data come from a study of blood T cells in healthy people across ages. This sample was also put to use in a study of T cells of mothers and their children.

The source is a girl aged 2-10 years in good health. Sequencing was done on a sample of blood. This chain uses TRBV5-1 with TRBJ1-2; D possibly corresponds to TRBD1 (6 bases). This CDR3 reads CASSASGDSYYGYTF. In DNA form, the CDR3 reads TGCGCCAGCAGCGCGTCAGGGGATTCCTACTATGGCTACACCTTC.